These T cell receptor beta chains were read from a single sample in a study. One entry per CDR3 protein, called by TCRdb with MiXCR from the reads. This sample has 1,700 or so distinct CDR3 sequences, with 8.3% found just once. The sample taken for sequencing was CD4+ T cells from peripheral blood. The source is a human donor with rheumatoid arthritis. CDR3s include the opening cysteine and the closing phenylalanine or tryptophan. A D gene is named only where the DNA matches it firmly. Size tells how often a clone was seen (once, few, many) or the class of an expanded clone, and some rows leave it out.

clone size	V gene	J gene	D gene	CDR3 DNA	CDR3 protein
medium-sized	TRBV5-4	TRBJ2-7	NA	TGTGCCAGCAGCCTCCGGAAGTCTAGCTCCTACGAGCAGTACTTC	CASSLRKSSSYEQYF
medium-sized	TRBV5-6	TRBJ2-2	NA	TGTGCCAGCAGCTTAGCAGCAACGAACACCGGGGAGCTGTTTTTT	CASSLAATNTGELFF
large	TRBV20-1	TRBJ1-1	NA	TGCAGTGCTAGAGATGGGGGAGGCAGCGGAGGTCCTGAAGCTTTCTTT	CSARDGGGSGGPEAFF
large	TRBV5-6	TRBJ1-6	TRBD1	TGTGCCAGCAGATCAGACAGGGGTGATTCACCCCTCCACTTT	CASRSDRGDSPLHF
large	TRBV6-2/TRBV6-3	TRBJ1-2	NA	TGTGCCAGCAGTTTTGAGTTCGCGTATGGCTACACCTTC	CASSFEFAYGYTF
medium-sized	TRBV2	TRBJ2-4	NA	TGTGCCAGCAGTGTGGTACACAGGAACATTCAGTACTTC	CASSVVHRNIQYF
medium-sized	TRBV7-2	TRBJ2-3	NA	TGTGCCAGCAGCTTAGTTCGCACAGATACGCAGTATTTT	CASSLVRTDTQYF
medium-sized	TRBV7-2	TRBJ2-1	NA	TGTGCCAGCAGCTTAAAGGTCGGGGAGCAGTTCTTC	CASSLKVGEQFF
medium-sized	TRBV7-2	TRBJ2-3	NA	TGTGCCAGCAGCTTAGATCAGGGCGGCGATACGCAGTATTTT	CASSLDQGGDTQYF
few	TRBV20-1	TRBJ2-5	TRBD2	TGCAGTGCGCCAGCCGGACTAGCGGGAGGGCCACGAGAGACCCAGTACTTC	CSAPAGLAGGPRETQYF
NA	TRBV7-2	TRBJ2-5	NA	TGTGTCAACAGCCCCAGGGGGGGGGCGGGGGAGACCCAGTACTTC	CVNSPRGGAGETQYF
medium-sized	TRBV29-1	TRBJ2-2	NA	TGCAGCGTCGCACAGGGTCCCGGGGAGCTGTTTTTT	CSVAQGPGELFF
medium-sized	TRBV4-3	TRBJ2-7	TRBD2	TGCGCCAGCAGCCAAGATCCTACTAGCGGGAGGGCCTACGAGCAGTACTTC	CASSQDPTSGRAYEQYF
large	TRBV13	TRBJ2-5	TRBD1	TGTGCCAGCAGCTCAGGGGGAATTACTGAGACCCAGTACTTC	CASSSGGITETQYF
medium-sized	TRBV7-2	TRBJ1-2	TRBD1	TGTGCCAGCAGGCCAAGGACAGGGGCAGGCGGCTACACCTTC	CASRPRTGAGGYTF
medium-sized	TRBV7-9	TRBJ2-1	TRBD2	TGTGCCAGCAGATTAGCGGGAGTCTATGAGCAGTTCTTC	CASRLAGVYEQFF
large	TRBV21-1	TRBJ2-7	NA	TGTGCCAGGGCATGGGAGACTAGTAACGAGCAGTACTTC	CARAWETSNEQYF
NA	TRBV28	TRBJ2-3	NA	TGTGCCAGCAGTTTATCTTTGGGGGATACGCAGTATTTT	CASSLSLGDTQYF
medium-sized	TRBV18	TRBJ1-5	NA	TGTGCCAGCTCACCCTACTTTCGGATTAGCAATCAGCCCCAGCATTTT	CASSPYFRISNQPQHF
medium-sized	TRBV21-1	TRBJ1-1	NA	TGTGCCAGCAGCACAAAACAGGGTGAAGCTTTCTTT	CASSTKQGEAFF
large	TRBV4-3	TRBJ2-2	NA	TGTGCCAGCAGCCAAGTCGGAAGGGGCTCGAACACCGGGGAGCTGTTTTTT	CASSQVGRGSNTGELFF
large	TRBV29-1	TRBJ2-5	NA	TGCAGCGTTGGGGCGCAGGGGCTGGGAGAAGCCCAGTACTTC	CSVGAQGLGEAQYF
large	TRBV29-1	TRBJ1-1	NA	TGCAGCGTTGAGGGAAACACTGAAGCTTTCTTT	CSVEGNTEAFF
medium-sized	TRBV6-2/TRBV6-3	TRBJ1-5	NA	TGTGCCAGCAGAAAATTGCAGAGGGACCAGCCCCAGCATTTT	CASRKLQRDQPQHF
large	TRBV7-2	TRBJ2-5	TRBD2	TGTGCCAGCAGCTTAACTAGCGGCCAAAAGGGCCAGTACTTC	CASSLTSGQKGQYF
medium-sized	TRBV20-1	TRBJ2-5	NA	TGCAGTGCTAGGGGGGGCGCCGCATGGGAGACCCAGTACTTC	CSARGGAAWETQYF
medium-sized	TRBV2	TRBJ2-7	NA	TGTGCCAGCAAGGCGCAGAAGGACTCCTACGAGCAGTACTTC	CASKAQKDSYEQYF
medium-sized	TRBV18	TRBJ2-2	NA	TGTGCCAGCTCCAAGGACAGATCACCGGGCTGGCTGTTTTTT	CASSKDRSPGWLFF
medium-sized	TRBV4-1	TRBJ2-1	TRBD1	TGCGCCAGCAGCCAACCGGGACAGGGGGTCTATGAGCAGTTCTTC	CASSQPGQGVYEQFF
medium-sized	TRBV24-1	TRBJ2-7	TRBD1	TGTGCCACCGAGATTATGGACAGGGGCCAGGACGAGCAGTACTTC	CATEIMDRGQDEQYF
large	TRBV20-1	TRBJ1-1	TRBD1	TGCAGTGCTAGACAGGGGGCAATACTGAACACTGAAGCTTTCTTT	CSARQGAILNTEAFF
few	TRBV12-3/TRBV12-4	TRBJ2-5	NA	TGTGCCAGCAGTCCCAGCGTTCCCCAAGAGACCCAGTACTTC	CASSPSVPQETQYF
NA	TRBV5-1	TRBJ2-7	NA	TGCGCCAGCAGCTTGGCCGGTAACTCCTACGAGCAGTACTTC	CASSLAGNSYEQYF